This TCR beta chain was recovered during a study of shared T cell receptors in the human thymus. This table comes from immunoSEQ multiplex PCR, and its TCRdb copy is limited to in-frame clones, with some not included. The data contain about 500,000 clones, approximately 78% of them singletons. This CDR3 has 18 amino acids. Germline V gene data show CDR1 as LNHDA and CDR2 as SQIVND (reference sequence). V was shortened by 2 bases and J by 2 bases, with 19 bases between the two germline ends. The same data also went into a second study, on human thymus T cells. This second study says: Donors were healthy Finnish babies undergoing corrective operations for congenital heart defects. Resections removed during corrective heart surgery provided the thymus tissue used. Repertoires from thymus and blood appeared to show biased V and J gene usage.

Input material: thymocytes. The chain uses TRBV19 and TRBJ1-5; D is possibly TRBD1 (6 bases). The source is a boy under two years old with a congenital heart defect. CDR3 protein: CASSIKRGLQGRNQPQHF. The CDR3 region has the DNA TGTGCCAGTAGTATAAAGCGGGGCCTACAGGGACGCAATCAGCCCCAGCATTTT.